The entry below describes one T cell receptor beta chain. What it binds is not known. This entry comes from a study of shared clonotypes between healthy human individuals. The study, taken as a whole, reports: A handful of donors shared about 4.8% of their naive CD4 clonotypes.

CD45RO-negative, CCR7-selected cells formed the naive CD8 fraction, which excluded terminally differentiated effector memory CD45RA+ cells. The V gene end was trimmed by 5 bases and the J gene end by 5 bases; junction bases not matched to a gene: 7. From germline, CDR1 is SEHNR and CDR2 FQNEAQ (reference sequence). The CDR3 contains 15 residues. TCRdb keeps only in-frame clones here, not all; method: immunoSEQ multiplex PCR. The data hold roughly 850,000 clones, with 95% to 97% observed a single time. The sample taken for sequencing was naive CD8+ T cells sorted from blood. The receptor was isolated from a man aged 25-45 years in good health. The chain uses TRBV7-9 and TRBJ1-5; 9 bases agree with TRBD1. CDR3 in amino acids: CASSTSDRGDQPQHF. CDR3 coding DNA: TGTGCCAGCAGCACCTCGGACAGGGGAGATCAGCCCCAGCATTTT.